A single sample is the source of the 18 T cell receptor beta chains below, sequenced in a study of blood T cell repertoires in COVID-19 (TCRdb year 2020). Receptor amplification or capture employed the immunoSEQ multiplex PCR assay. Held by TCRdb, this immuneACCESS table contains in-frame sequences only and omits some clones. Under half of the omission traces to an unresolved V gene where checked; the cause of the rest is unknown. This sample gives 130,000 or so clones in total; 65% to 85% of them show up just once. The biggest ten clones account for about a sixth of the sample. The sequencing input was peripheral blood. The source is a woman of 80 years or more with acute or convalescent COVID-19.

This chain links TRBV30 with TRBJ1-3, with D perhaps matching TRBD1 (6 bases). The CDR3 covers 13 residues. Trimming cost V 5 bases and J 5 bases, with 13 bases left between them. CDR1 GTSNPN and CDR2 SVGIG come from the germline V gene (reference sequence). The CDR3 bases are TGTGCCTGGGGAGGACAGAGCCGAAACACCATATATTTT. Translation gives CAWGGQSRNTIYF.

V gene TRBV11-2 combines with J gene TRBJ1-3; weak D call: TRBD1 (5 bases). Germline V gene sequence: CDR1 SGHAT, CDR2 FQNNGV. The V end was cut by 1 base, the J end by 7 bases, with 17 bases between. There are 16 residues in the CDR3. As DNA, the CDR3 is TGTGCCAGCAGCTTAGTCTCCAATCAGGGTGTCAACACCATATATTTT. It is translated as CASSLVSNQGVNTIYF.

The genes are TRBV4-1 and TRBJ2-7, with TRBD1 matching over 8 bases. CDR3 length: 16 amino acids. Germline CDR1 MGHRA, CDR2 YSYEKL. The junction had 12 bases not matched to a gene; V was cut back by 5 bases and J by 3 bases. The CDR3 loop is CASSAITGTGNYEQYF. In DNA, the CDR3 is TGCGCCAGCAGCGCAATCACCGGGACAGGAAACTACGAGCAGTACTTC.

The CDR3 nucleotides read TGCGCCAGCACCAGGACAGGACCGAACACTGAAGCTTTCTTT. Protein product: CASTRTGPNTEAFF. The V and J genes are TRBV5-1 and TRBJ1-1, with TRBD1 matching over 7 bases. V was pared by 6 bases and J by 1 base, with 6 bases of the junction left unmatched. Germline V gene lookup returns CDR1 SGHRS and CDR2 YFSETQ. The CDR3 runs 14 residues.

This chain uses TRBV6-1 with TRBJ1-1; TRBD1 is a possible D gene (5 bases). Germline CDR1 reads MNHNS; CDR2 reads SASEGT. The CDR3 loop spans 14 amino acids. With 5 bases removed from V and 0 bases from J, the gap between germline ends came to 10 bases. The CDR3 DNA is TGTGCCAGCAGTCCGCGACAGATGAACACTGAAGCTTTCTTT. Translated: CASSPRQMNTEAFF.

The chain employs TRBV4-3 and TRBJ1-4; the D gene is possibly TRBD1 (5 bases). The V and J ends lost 2 bases and 5 bases respectively, with 12 bases between them. Germline V gives CDR1 LGHNA, CDR2 YSLEER. The CDR3 runs 15 residues. The CDR3 loop reads CASSQTGRRNEKLFF. The CDR3 bases are TGCGCCAGCAGCCAAACAGGACGTCGGAATGAAAAACTGTTTTTT.

This clone was seen once. The chain recombines TRBV7-8 with TRBJ1-1; 8 nucleotides agree with TRBD1. Per the germline V gene, CDR1 is SGHVS and CDR2 is FQNEAQ. The CDR3 is made up of 15 amino acids. V lost 3 bases to trimming and J lost 7 bases; unmatched junction nucleotides: 10. This CDR3 reads CASSFRVTGANEAFF. CDR3 DNA: TGTGCCAGCAGCTTCCGCGTGACAGGGGCCAATGAAGCTTTCTTT.

CDR3 in DNA: TGTGCCAGCAGCTTAGCGGCCAGGCGTAGCAATCAGCCCCAGCATTTT. Translated, it gives CASSLAARRSNQPQHF. V and J are TRBV7-2 and TRBJ1-5; D unclear. V dropped 0 bases and J dropped 0 bases, with 9 bases sitting between them. This CDR3 comprises 16 residues. CDR1 SGHTA and CDR2 FQGNSA come from the germline V gene.

V usage is TRBV6-1 and J usage is TRBJ2-1; 11 nucleotides align to TRBD2. The CDR3 extends over 14 amino acids. V shed 5 bases, J shed 5 bases, and the junction held 2 bases outside the gene matches. Per the germline V gene, CDR1 is MNHNS and CDR2 is SASEGT. The CDR3 reads CASSTTSGDNEQFF. The CDR3 bases are TGTGCCAGCAGTACGACTAGCGGGGACAATGAGCAGTTCTTC.

The chain recombines TRBV29-1 with TRBJ2-5; 8 bases fit TRBD1. The CDR3 covers 12 residues. Looked up from germline, CDR1 is SQVTM and CDR2 is ANQGSEA. Trimming took 5 bases from V and 5 from J; bases not matched to a gene: 4. CDR3: CSVLDRAETQYF. CDR3 in DNA: TGCAGCGTTTTGGACAGGGCCGAGACCCAGTACTTC.

The rearrangement uses TRBV12-3 or TRBV12-4 and TRBJ1-2; D is ambiguous. This CDR3 spans 11 amino acids. The V gene lost 6 bases and the J gene lost 4 bases, with 6 bases spanning the gap. The CDR3 loop reads CASSRGYGYTF. DNA for the CDR3: TGTGCCAGCAGCCGCGGCTATGGCTACACCTTC.

This clone occurred once. V and J are TRBV19 and TRBJ1-1, with a tentative D call TRBD1 (5 bases). In germline, CDR1 is LNHDA, CDR2 SQIVND (reference sequence). V was shortened by 4 bases and J by 4 bases, with 13 bases between the two germline ends. The CDR3 totals 14 residues. The CDR3: CASSTHGGGTEAFF. The CDR3 bases are TGTGCCAGTAGTACCCACGGGGGGGGCACTGAAGCTTTCTTT.

The rearrangement uses TRBV18 and TRBJ1-1; D is possibly TRBD1 (5 bases). Germline V gene data show CDR1 as KGHSH and CDR2 as LQKENI. This CDR3 contains 14 residues. Trimming cost V 3 bases and J 4 bases, with 12 bases left between them. The DNA for the CDR3 is TGTGCCAGCTCACCGGGCGGCGGGGCCACTGAAGCTTTCTTT. It codes for CASSPGGGATEAFF.

The chain links TRBV4-1 to TRBJ2-2; D unclear. The CDR3 runs to 15 residues. V was cut by 4 bases and J by 1 base, with 10 bases left in between. Germline lookup yields CDR1 MGHRA and CDR2 YSYEKL. This CDR3 is CASSLQIQNTGELFF. The CDR3 bases are TGCGCCAGCAGCCTTCAGATACAGAACACCGGGGAGCTGTTTTTT.

The chain has TRBV10-3 and TRBJ2-3; TRBD2 might be the D (6 bases). The CDR3 contains 14 residues. Germline values: CDR1 ENHRY, CDR2 SYGVKD. The V end was cut by 6 bases, the J end by 1 base, with 11 bases between. CDR3 protein: CAIRPGLGTDTQYF. The CDR3 DNA reads as TGTGCCATCAGGCCGGGACTTGGCACAGATACGCAGTATTTT.

The genes are TRBV19 and TRBJ2-2; D ambiguous. V was clipped by 7 bases and J by 0 bases, with 6 bases between them. Germline-derived CDR1 and CDR2 are LNHDA and SQIVND (reference sequence). The CDR3 consists of 13 residues. The CDR3 region is CASTNPNTGELFF. CDR3 in DNA: TGTGCCAGTACCAATCCGAACACCGGGGAGCTGTTTTTT.

This chain links TRBV7-2 with TRBJ2-3; 7 bases fit TRBD2. CDR3 length equals 15 residues. V lost 5 bases to trimming and J lost 3 bases; unmatched junction nucleotides: 8. Germline-derived CDR1 and CDR2 are SGHTA and FQGNSA. CDR3 DNA sequence: TGTGCCAGCAGCACCCACCGGGGGGAGACAGATACGCAGTATTTT. This translates into CASSTHRGETDTQYF.

Here the CDR3 DNA reads TGTGCCAGCAGCCAAGGCCCTGGCCTCTGGGACAGGGGAAGGTATGGCTACACCTTC. It codes for CASSQGPGLWDRGRYGYTF. The rearrangement uses TRBV3-1 (or the pseudogene TRBV3-2) and TRBJ1-2; 10 nucleotides match TRBD1. The junction had 16 bases not matched to a gene; V was cut back by 1 base and J by 5 bases. This CDR3 is built from 19 residues. Looked up from germline, CDR1 is LGHDT and CDR2 is YNNKEL (reference sequence).